This entry features one T cell receptor beta chain sequence. The data were taken from a study of blood T cell repertoires in COVID-19. Assay: immunoSEQ multiplex PCR; the TCRdb copy retains only in-frame clones and omits some. The data contain about 20,000 clones, around 90% of them seen just once; the ten biggest clones take up roughly 6%. The CDR3 covers 15 residues. V dropped 8 bases and J dropped 4; count of bases not matched to a gene: 10. Germline CDR1 MNHEY, CDR2 SVGAGI. Sample: peripheral blood. V usage is TRBV6-5 and J usage is TRBJ2-3; 9 bases line up with TRBD2. The sequence was collected from a human donor in a cohort sampled during active COVID-19. CDR3 region: CASVLVEREADTQYF. CDR3 coding DNA: TGTGCCAGCGTACTAGTAGAGCGGGAGGCAGATACGCAGTATTTT.